The 2 T cell receptor beta chains presented below share a single source sample, sequenced in a study of blood T cell repertoires in COVID-19. Assay used: immunoSEQ multiplex PCR; TCRdb lists only in-frame clones, some missing. The data contain 200,000 to 300,000 clones, around 84% of them singletons. The material sequenced was peripheral blood. The receptors shown here come from a woman in her 70s with active or convalescent COVID-19.

The J gene is TRBJ1-4, the V gene TRBV6-2 or TRBV6-3; 10 bases line up with TRBD1. Trimming took 4 bases from V and 5 from J; bases not matched to a gene: 1. Per the germline V gene, CDR1 is MNHEY and CDR2 is SVGEGT. CDR3 length: 14 amino acids. DNA for the CDR3: TGTGCCAGCAGTTGGACAGGGGGAAATGAAAAACTGTTTTTT. As protein: CASSWTGGNEKLFF.

The V and J genes are TRBV11-2 and TRBJ2-7, with TRBD1 matching over 8 bases. Germline V gene sequence: CDR1 SGHAT, CDR2 FQNNGV. Trimming at V came to 1 base and at J to 4 bases, leaving 6 bases not matched to a gene. This CDR3 region has 15 residues. In DNA form, the CDR3 reads TGTGCCAGCAGCTTAGCGTCCCGGACAGGGTACGAGCAGTACTTC. Protein: CASSLASRTGYEQYF.